These 26 T cell receptor beta chains originate from one sample sequenced in a study of blood T cell repertoires in COVID-19. Only in-frame clones appear in the TCRdb table, and some are missing; sequencing was by immunoSEQ multiplex PCR. Here the sample spans about 49,000 clones, 86% being singletons. The sample consisted of peripheral blood. The receptors shown here come from a man aged 35 to 55 with active COVID-19.

This clone was detected a few times. This chain connects TRBV6-1 to TRBJ2-1, with TRBD2 matching 8 bases. V trimming: 2 bases; J trimming: 4 bases; junction bases outside the gene matches: 10. CDR1 MNHNS and CDR2 SASEGT come from the germline V gene. The CDR3 is made up of 17 amino acids. The CDR3 spells CASSERGTSGYYNEQFF. For the CDR3, the DNA is TGTGCCAGCAGTGAACGGGGTACTAGCGGTTATTACAATGAGCAGTTCTTC.

The rearrangement links TRBV28 to TRBJ2-6; weak D call: TRBD2 (6 bases). CDR3 length equals 19 residues. The germline V and J ends were trimmed by 7 bases and 1 base, with 23 bases remaining between them. Germline lookup yields CDR1 MDHEN and CDR2 SYDVKM. DNA for the CDR3: TGTGCCAGCATCCCGGGGCCTTGGGGGGTGAAGTCTGGGGCCAACGTCCTGACTTTC. Translated, it gives CASIPGPWGVKSGANVLTF.

The sample holds one count of this clone. J is TRBJ1-1 and V is TRBV7-9, with D possibly TRBD1 on 6 matching bases. The CDR3 consists of 15 residues. V lost 5 bases and J lost 4, with 17 bases in between. Germline assignment: CDR1 SEHNR and CDR2 FQNEAQ (reference sequence). The CDR3 DNA follows: TGTGCCAGCAGCCTCTTACAGGGTGTTGGCACTGAAGCTTTCTTT. Translation: CASSLLQGVGTEAFF.

In its sample, this clone was seen a few times. Within the sample, other DNA sequences also encode this same CDR3. This sequence joins TRBV6-5 and TRBJ2-7; no clear D. Germline CDR1 is MNHEY and CDR2 is SVGAGI. The CDR3 consists of 11 residues. V lost 2 bases and J 5 bases, leaving 4 bases between the germline ends. CDR3 nucleotides: TGTGCCAGCAGTTACGGCCACGAGCAGTACTTC. It yields the protein CASSYGHEQYF.

This chain uses TRBV12-3 or TRBV12-4 with TRBJ1-4; D ambiguous. The CDR3 is 13 amino acids. Trimming took 4 bases from V and 8 from J, leaving 11 bases between them. The chain's CDR3 is CASSSDLMEKLFF. CDR3 sequence (DNA): TGTGCCAGCAGTTCGGACTTAATGGAAAAACTGTTTTTT.

This clone is a singleton in its sample. The DNA for the CDR3 is TGCGCCAGCAGCTTCCAAACTAGCGGGAGGTCGGGCGAGCAGTACTTC. Residues: CASSFQTSGRSGEQYF. V usage is TRBV5-1 and J usage is TRBJ2-7; 12 bases are a match to TRBD2. The germline CDR1 and CDR2 sequences are SGHRS and YFSETQ. The CDR3 has 16 amino acids. J lost 6 bases, V lost 2 bases, and 9 bases had no gene match.

This clone was detected once. V usage is TRBV6-5 and J usage is TRBJ2-7; D uncertain. Per germline, CDR1 MNHEY and CDR2 SVGAGI. The V gene lost 0 bases and the J gene lost 6 bases, with 9 bases spanning the gap. The CDR3 sequence is 13 residues long. The CDR3, as DNA: TGTGCCAGCAGTTACTCGATATCGGGCGAGCAGTACTTC. This sequence encodes CASSYSISGEQYF.

The rearrangement links TRBV30 to TRBJ1-1; D is unclear. Trimming shortened V by 1 base and J by 11 bases, and 17 bases separated the two germline ends. Germline V gene lookup returns CDR1 GTSNPN and CDR2 SVGIG (reference sequence). This CDR3 spans 13 amino acids. For the CDR3, the DNA is TGTGCCTGGAGTGGGACCCAGCGGTTTGGGGCTTTCTTT. Amino acid sequence: CAWSGTQRFGAFF.

V is TRBV29-1 and J is TRBJ2-3; TRBD2 matches 10 bases. This CDR3 contains 14 residues. J gave up 4 bases and V 6 bases, and 7 bases lay outside the gene matches. Germline loops: CDR1 SQVTM, CDR2 ANQGSEA. CDR3 DNA: TGCAGCGTCCCCCTAGCGGGAGTCGCAGATACGCAGTATTTT. This gives the protein CSVPLAGVADTQYF.

In nucleotides, the CDR3 is TGTGCCAGTAGTGTTGGGGCGTTGAGCAATCAGCCCCAGCATTTT. It codes for CASSVGALSNQPQHF. The rearrangement links TRBV19 to TRBJ1-5; D is perhaps TRBD1 (5 bases). V dropped 5 bases and J dropped 1 base, with 12 bases sitting between them. CDR1 and CDR2 from the germline V gene are LNHDA and SQIVND (reference sequence). CDR3 size: 15 residues. The complete variable domain, with remaining parts taken from reference TRBV19 and TRBJ1-5, reads DGGITQSPKYLFRKEGQNVTLSCEQNLNHDAMYWYRQDPGQGLRLIYYSQIVNDFQKGDIAEGYSVSREKKESFPLTVTSAQKNPTAFYLCASSVGALSNQPQHFGDGTRLSIL.

The chain is built from TRBV7-8 and TRBJ1-2; a weak D match, TRBD1 (5 bases). Per germline, CDR1 SGHVS and CDR2 FQNEAQ. Trimming removed 6 bases at V and 8 bases at J, with 19 bases between. The CDR3 is 14 amino acids. CDR3 coding DNA: TGTGCCAGCAGTCCAGACGGGGGAGGGAGCGGCTACACCTTC. It specifies CASSPDGGGSGYTF.

The CDR3 protein is CASSPPWTSGEGETQYF. For the CDR3, the DNA is TGTGCCAGCTCACCTCCCTGGACTAGCGGGGAGGGAGAGACCCAGTACTTC. This chain connects TRBV18 to TRBJ2-5; 12 nucleotides align to TRBD2. V was pared by 3 bases and J by 4 bases, with 9 bases of the junction left unmatched. The CDR3 has 17 residues. From germline, CDR1 is KGHSH and CDR2 LQKENI.

The chain combines TRBV28 with TRBJ1-2, with D possibly matching TRBD1 (6 bases). CDR3 length equals 14 residues. Germline CDR1 reads MDHEN; CDR2 reads SYDVKM. V lost 2 bases to trimming and J lost 2 bases, with 9 bases between them. CDR3 sequence: CASSLAGANYGYTF. DNA for the CDR3: TGTGCCAGCAGTTTAGCAGGGGCAAACTATGGCTACACCTTC.

The chain carries TRBV10-3 and TRBJ1-1; 8 bases are a match to TRBD1. This CDR3 has 12 amino acids. Trimming cost V 10 bases and J 5 bases; bases outside gene matches: 6. From germline, CDR1 is ENHRY and CDR2 SYGVKD. The CDR3 DNA reads TGTGCCACGGGACAGGTCGGAACTGAAGCTTTCTTT. This sequence encodes CATGQVGTEAFF.

This clone was counted between two and nine times. The V and J genes are TRBV29-1 and TRBJ2-3, with 8 bases matching TRBD1. With 7 bases clipped from V and 4 bases from J, the junction kept 4 bases outside the gene matches. CDR3 length: 12 residues. CDR1 and CDR2 from the germline V gene are SQVTM and ANQGSEA. CDR3 sequence reads: CSAGQEPDTQYF. The CDR3 DNA reads as TGCAGCGCGGGACAGGAACCAGATACGCAGTATTTT.

V gene TRBV5-1 combines with J gene TRBJ2-3, with 8 bases aligning to TRBD1. Germline CDR1 SGHRS, CDR2 YFSETQ. The CDR3 spans 15 residues. J lost 2 bases, V lost 4 bases, and 6 bases had no gene match. The CDR3 here is CASSITTGVTDTQYF. Here the CDR3 DNA reads TGCGCCAGCAGCATTACGACAGGGGTCACAGATACGCAGTATTTT.

The J gene is TRBJ1-1, the V gene TRBV5-1, with D tentatively TRBD1 (5 bases). The CDR3 consists of 13 residues. V dropped 4 bases and J dropped 10 bases, with 17 bases sitting between them. Germline lookup yields CDR1 SGHRS and CDR2 YFSETQ. The CDR3 coding sequence is TGCGCCAGCAGCCACGGGGGAGGGCTGAGAGCTTTCTTT. Its protein product is CASSHGGGLRAFF.

The chain employs TRBV27 and TRBJ2-3; a weak D match, TRBD2 (5 bases). The ends were cut back, 5 bases at V and 3 bases at J, with 18 bases in the middle. This CDR3 is built from 16 residues. Germline lookup yields CDR1 MNHEY and CDR2 SMNVEV (reference sequence). CDR3 nucleotides: TGTGCCAGCAGTGCCCGCCCCCGGACTTCTACAGATACGCAGTATTTT. This codes for CASSARPRTSTDTQYF.

This chain's CDR3 is CASSGQGYEQYF. DNA for the CDR3: TGTGCCAGCAGCGGACAGGGTTACGAGCAGTACTTC. V usage is TRBV27 and J usage is TRBJ2-7; the match to TRBD1 covers 8 bases. V trimming: 6 bases; J trimming: 4 bases; junction bases outside the gene matches: 2. The germline V gene has CDR1 MNHEY and CDR2 SMNVEV (reference sequence). The CDR3 runs 12 residues.

The chain combines TRBV12-3 or TRBV12-4 with TRBJ2-1, with D perhaps TRBD2 (5 bases). V lost 7 bases and J lost 9, with 10 bases in between. The CDR3 length is 11 residues. CDR3 in DNA: TGTGCCAGCACCCTACGGGGTGAGCAGTTCTTC. This codes for CASTLRGEQFF.

This clone was detected only once. The chain combines TRBV24-1 with TRBJ2-5, with TRBD2 identical over 7 bases. This CDR3 spans 13 amino acids. CDR1 is KGHDR and CDR2 is SFDVKD in the germline V gene. The junction had 4 bases not matched to a gene; V was cut back by 5 bases and J by 5 bases. In DNA form, the CDR3 reads TGTGCCACCAGTGCGGCGGGAGAGGAGACCCAGTACTTC. This sequence encodes CATSAAGEETQYF.

This chain joins TRBV7-3 and TRBJ2-1, with TRBD2 identical over 8 bases. V was pared by 3 bases and J by 5 bases, with 9 bases of the junction left unmatched. The CDR3 is made up of 16 amino acids. Germline loops: CDR1 SGHTA, CDR2 FQGTGA. CDR3 protein: CASSLAGGTRHNEQFF. The CDR3 coding sequence is TGTGCCAGCAGCTTGGCCGGGGGGACTAGACACAATGAGCAGTTCTTC.

The chain joins TRBV10-3 to TRBJ2-1; 9 nucleotides agree with TRBD1. Trimming took 6 bases from V and 7 from J; bases not matched to a gene: 10. The CDR3 has 15 residues. The germline gives CDR1 ENHRY, CDR2 SYGVKD. CDR3 sequence reads: CAIRDAGTGLNEQFF. CDR3 sequence (DNA): TGTGCCATCAGGGATGCCGGGACAGGGCTAAATGAGCAGTTCTTC.

V usage is TRBV7-9 and J usage is TRBJ1-1; 9 bases fit TRBD1. With 6 bases clipped from V and 1 base from J, the junction kept 3 bases outside the gene matches. This CDR3 comprises 14 residues. Germline CDR1 SEHNR, CDR2 FQNEAQ (reference sequence). This chain's CDR3 is CASRPTGGNTEAFF. CDR3 DNA: TGTGCCAGCAGACCGACAGGGGGGAACACTGAAGCTTTCTTT.

This chain uses TRBV5-4 with TRBJ1-2; the D gene is possibly TRBD1 (6 bases). V dropped 5 bases and J dropped 8 bases, with 16 bases sitting between them. The CDR3 is made up of 13 amino acids. Germline V lookup: CDR1 SGHNT, CDR2 YYREEE (reference sequence). Here the CDR3 DNA reads TGTGCCAGCAGGGGGGGGGCAGGTGGCGGCTACACCTTC. Its protein product is CASRGGAGGGYTF.

This chain joins TRBV28 and TRBJ2-1; 9 bases map to TRBD2. V lost 2 bases and J lost 3; bases outside the gene matches: 5. Germline V gene data show CDR1 as MDHEN and CDR2 as SYDVKM. The CDR3 runs to 16 residues. The CDR3 coding sequence is TGTGCCAGCAGTTTAAGGCTAGCGGGATTCTACAATGAGCAGTTCTTC. Translating gives CASSLRLAGFYNEQFF.